The entry that follows covers one T cell receptor (beta chain) sequence. Its antigen is currently unknown. The sample is drawn from a study of post-analysis software for immune sequencing data. Regarding the study as a whole: Compared with controls, patients had more of about 5 TRBV segments, including TRBV5-6, TRBV5-1 and TRBV20-1.

The TCR beta cDNA libraries contained unique molecular identifiers. TCRdb analysed the PCR reads with MiXCR anew, one entry per CDR3 protein. The sample has approximately 730,000 distinct CDR3 sequences, 25% to 30% seen once. V lost 3 bases and J lost 3, with 16 bases in between. Germline lookup yields CDR1 SGDLS and CDR2 YYNGEE. The CDR3 consists of 16 residues. The source is a girl between 5 and 17 years old with multiple sclerosis. The chain employs TRBV9 and TRBJ1-5, with a weak D call TRBD1 (6 bases). Sequencing was carried out using blood. The CDR3: CASSEGGRGSNQPQHF. DNA for the CDR3: TGTGCCAGCAGCGAGGGGGGCCGGGGTTCCAATCAGCCCCAGCATTTT.